The 32 T cell receptor beta chains below were found in one sample sequenced in a study of shared clonotypes between healthy human individuals. Assay: immunoSEQ multiplex PCR; the TCRdb copy retains only in-frame clones and omits some. This table has 450,000 to 550,000 clones, 79% appearing once. Sequencing was performed on PBMCs. The source of these receptors is a woman aged 40 to 50 in good health. Some clones in this sample may be carry-over from other donors' samples.

The gene calls are TRBV7-2 and TRBJ2-3, with TRBD1 identical over 7 bases. Germline-derived CDR1 and CDR2 are SGHTA and FQGNSA. V lost 1 base to trimming and J lost 0 bases; unmatched junction nucleotides: 1. This CDR3 contains 15 residues. The CDR3: CASSLVTGSTDTQYF. CDR3 DNA sequence: TGTGCCAGCAGCTTAGTGACAGGGAGCACAGATACGCAGTATTTT.

The chain employs TRBV11-2 and TRBJ1-5, with a tentative D call TRBD1 (6 bases). CDR3 length equals 15 residues. Looked up from germline, CDR1 is SGHAT and CDR2 is FQNNGV. V was cut by 3 bases and J by 4 bases, with 13 bases left in between. CDR3 sequence reads: CASSLSGGRNQPQHF. Here the CDR3 DNA reads TGTGCCAGCAGCTTGAGCGGGGGCCGAAATCAGCCCCAGCATTTT. Combining the CDR3 with reference TRBV11-2 and TRBJ1-5 gives the whole variable domain EAGVAQSPRYKIIEKRQSVAFWCNPISGHATLYWYQQILGQGPKLLIQFQNNGVVDDSQLPKDRFSAERLKGVDSTLKIQPAKLEDSAVYLCASSLSGGRNQPQHFGDGTRLSIL.

This clone was observed a few times. The chain recombines TRBV4-3 with TRBJ2-1; 12 nucleotides agree with TRBD2. V shed 0 bases and J 0 bases; nucleotides not matched to a gene: 9. Germline V gene lookup returns CDR1 LGHNA and CDR2 YSLEER. The CDR3 runs 20 residues. DNA for the CDR3: TGCGCCAGCAGCCAAGATATAGGGGGACTAGCGGGCCACTCCTACAATGAGCAGTTCTTC. It encodes CASSQDIGGLAGHSYNEQFF.

The chain recombines TRBV5-4 with TRBJ2-2; 12 bases line up with TRBD1. With V trimmed by 4 bases and J by 7 bases, 8 bases remained unmatched. This CDR3 is built from 16 residues. Germline V CDR1 and CDR2: SGHNT, YYREEE (reference sequence). The chain's CDR3 is CASSKGTGGAGGELFF. The DNA of the CDR3 is TGTGCCAGCAGCAAAGGGACAGGGGGCGCGGGCGGGGAGCTGTTTTTT.

The rearrangement uses TRBV5-1 and TRBJ2-7; 10 nucleotides match TRBD2. CDR1 is SGHRS, CDR2 YFSETQ, per germline. CDR3 length: 15 residues. Trimming took 5 bases from V and 2 from J; bases not matched to a gene: 7. In DNA, the CDR3 is TGCGCCAGCAGTTTGCGAGCGGGAGGGGCCTACGAGCAGTACTTC. Translated, it gives CASSLRAGGAYEQYF.

The genes are TRBV7-2 and TRBJ2-7, with TRBD1 matching 7 bases. Per germline, CDR1 SGHTA and CDR2 FQGNSA. V trimming: 5 bases; J trimming: 11 bases; junction bases outside the gene matches: 12. CDR3 length: 13 amino acids. The CDR3 is CASSQGGRSSKYF. In DNA, the CDR3 is TGTGCCAGCAGCCAAGGGGGCAGGAGCTCCAAGTACTTC.

This clone was seen a handful of times. The rearrangement uses TRBV10-3 and TRBJ2-1; no clear D gene. From germline, CDR1 is ENHRY and CDR2 SYGVKD. V was clipped by 5 bases and J by 5 bases, with 10 bases between them. This CDR3 has 13 residues. For the CDR3, the DNA is TGTGCCATCAGTTCCACCGCGGACAATGAGCAGTTCTTC. It translates to CAISSTADNEQFF.

This clone was observed a single time. V usage is TRBV6-1 and J usage is TRBJ2-3; D is perhaps TRBD2 (5 bases). The germline V gene has CDR1 MNHNS and CDR2 SASEGT. With 6 bases removed from V and 4 bases from J, the gap between germline ends came to 14 bases. This CDR3 contains 14 residues. In nucleotides, the CDR3 is TGTGCCAGCAGGTTACTACTAGGACCAGATACGCAGTATTTT. This codes for CASRLLLGPDTQYF.

The rearrangement joins TRBV30 to TRBJ2-5, with D perhaps matching TRBD2 (5 bases). The CDR3 runs 14 residues. V lost 0 bases and J lost 5, with 13 bases in between. Looked up from germline, CDR1 is GTSNPN and CDR2 is SVGIG (reference sequence). The CDR3 DNA is TGTGCCTGGAGTGTAGAGGAGGTTGCGGAGACCCAGTACTTC. Translated, it gives CAWSVEEVAETQYF. Filled out from reference TRBV30 and TRBJ2-5, the complete variable domain reads SQTIHQWPATLVQPVGSPLSLECTVEGTSNPNLYWYRQAAGRGLQLLFYSVGIGQISSEVPQNLSASRPQDRQFILSSKKLLLSDSGFYLCAWSVEEVAETQYFGPGTRLLVL.

This clone was seen only once. The V and J genes are TRBV6-6 and TRBJ1-1; 8 nucleotides match TRBD1. Germline-derived CDR1 and CDR2 are MNHNY and SVGAGI (reference sequence). V lost 7 bases, J lost 4 bases, and 14 bases stayed unmatched. CDR3 length equals 16 residues. Here the CDR3 reads CASKKDSTGGGTEAFF. As DNA, the CDR3 is TGTGCCAGCAAAAAAGATTCTACAGGGGGTGGCACTGAAGCTTTCTTT.

The chain is built from TRBV27 and TRBJ2-1; possibly TRBD1 for D (5 bases). V was clipped by 8 bases and J by 7 bases, with 21 bases between them. The CDR3 covers 15 residues. Looked up from germline, CDR1 is MNHEY and CDR2 is SMNVEV (reference sequence). The CDR3 is CASALQGALGNEQFF. The CDR3 DNA reads as TGTGCCAGCGCCTTGCAGGGTGCCTTGGGTAATGAGCAGTTCTTC.

This clone was observed a few times. The V gene is TRBV7-2, the J gene TRBJ1-2, with TRBD1 matching over 7 bases. This CDR3 has 13 residues. J gave up 6 bases and V 7 bases, and 8 bases lay outside the gene matches. Germline V CDR1 and CDR2: SGHTA, FQGNSA. The CDR3 is CASTPGQADGYTF. As DNA, the CDR3 is TGTGCCAGCACCCCTGGACAGGCGGATGGCTACACCTTC.

This chain uses TRBV6-1 with TRBJ1-3, with D perhaps TRBD1 (5 bases). Germline CDR1 and CDR2: MNHNS and SASEGT. The CDR3 has 15 residues. Between the trimmed V and J ends, which lost 6 bases and 2 bases, there was a span of 14 bases. CDR3 coding DNA: TGTGCCAGCAGCCACAGGACACCACCTGGAAACACCATATATTTT. It encodes CASSHRTPPGNTIYF.

The chain couples TRBV2 to TRBJ2-7; D perhaps matches TRBD2 (6 bases). With 7 bases removed from V and 6 bases from J, the gap between germline ends came to 22 bases. Germline V lookup: CDR1 SNHLY, CDR2 FYNNEI. CDR3 length equals 15 residues. In nucleotides, the CDR3 is TGTGCCAGCATGGGAAAGCGGGCCGTGCCTGGCGAGCAGTACTTC. This encodes CASMGKRAVPGEQYF.

This clone was observed a few times. The V call is TRBV20-1, the J call TRBJ2-7; D is ambiguous. Germline V gives CDR1 DFQATT, CDR2 SNEGSKA (reference sequence). The CDR3 runs to 11 residues. The germline V and J ends were trimmed by 4 bases and 3 bases, with 7 bases remaining between them. The CDR3 DNA reads as TGCAGTGCTACCCCCTACTACGAGCAGTACTTC. As protein: CSATPYYEQYF.

The genes are TRBV28 and TRBJ2-5; TRBD2 matches 8 bases. The CDR3 has 16 residues. Losses at the gene ends were 3 bases for V and 1 base for J; bases not matched to a gene: 7. From germline, CDR1 is MDHEN and CDR2 SYDVKM. CDR3 DNA sequence: TGTGCCAGCAGTTTTCTGGCGGGAGGCATCCAAGAGACCCAGTACTTC. Translated, it gives CASSFLAGGIQETQYF.

This clone has just one count. The chain joins TRBV28 to TRBJ1-3, with 9 nucleotides matching TRBD1. Trimming cost V 5 bases and J 5 bases; bases outside gene matches: 19. Germline lookup yields CDR1 MDHEN and CDR2 SYDVKM. This CDR3 is 19 amino acids long. The CDR3 nucleotides are TGTGCCAGCAGTACCGACAGGGGGTCGTTGCGTGACTTCAGAAACACCATATATTTT. Protein product: CASSTDRGSLRDFRNTIYF.

This clone has only one observation. The chain uses TRBV19 and TRBJ1-5; possibly TRBD1 for D (6 bases). The CDR3 runs to 14 residues. V was trimmed by 7 bases and J by 7 bases, leaving 17 bases between them. Germline CDR1 is LNHDA and CDR2 is SQIVND (reference sequence). Here the CDR3 reads CASTPDRSGQPQHF. CDR3 coding DNA: TGTGCCAGTACCCCTGACAGGTCGGGACAGCCCCAGCATTTT.

The chain couples TRBV7-8 to TRBJ1-2; D is undetermined. Germline-derived CDR1 and CDR2 are SGHVS and FQNEAQ. CDR3 length: 12 amino acids. The V gene lost 5 bases and the J gene lost 7 bases, with 11 bases spanning the gap. The CDR3 DNA reads TGTGCCAGCAGCCTGAGTGGGGTTGGCTACACCTTC. Translation gives CASSLSGVGYTF.

V usage is TRBV14 and J usage is TRBJ2-1, with 13 positions matching TRBD2. J gave up 4 bases and V 4 bases, and 7 bases lay outside the gene matches. This CDR3 comprises 17 residues. Germline CDR1 SGHDN, CDR2 FVKESK. The CDR3 loop reads CASSLRTSGSGYNEQFF. In nucleotides, the CDR3 is TGTGCCAGCAGCCTTAGGACTAGCGGGAGTGGGTACAATGAGCAGTTCTTC.

A remark on this clone: Compared with germline, one end of the junction differs, possibly owing to a read error. The gene calls are TRBV2 and TRBJ2-5; no clear D. CDR1 and CDR2 from the germline V gene are SNHLY and FYNNEI. The CDR3 covers 12 residues. In DNA, the CDR3 is TGTGCCAGCAGCCACCCCCAAAAGACCCAGTACTTC. Amino acids: CASSHPQKTQYF. The full variable domain, its missing parts supplied by reference TRBV2 and TRBJ2-5, is EPEVTQTPSHQVTQMGQEVILRCVPISNHLYFYWYRQILGQKVEFLVSFYNNEISEKSEIFDDQFSVERPDGSNFTLKIRSTKLEDSAMYFCASSHPQKTQYFGPGTRLLVL.

The chain carries TRBV7-8 and TRBJ1-2; 9 positions agree with TRBD1. The CDR3 contains 16 residues. Trimming cost V 2 bases and J 1 base; bases outside gene matches: 5. Per germline, CDR1 SGHVS and CDR2 FQNEAQ. The CDR3 loop is CASSLFGDRVNYGYTF. CDR3 sequence (DNA): TGTGCCAGCAGCTTATTCGGGGACAGGGTTAACTATGGCTACACCTTC.

The genes are TRBV19 and TRBJ2-1; TRBD2 is a possible D gene (6 bases). This CDR3 spans 14 amino acids. V was clipped by 6 bases and J by 8 bases, with 17 bases between them. CDR1 is LNHDA and CDR2 is SQIVND in the germline V gene (reference sequence). The CDR3 region is CASRLGGTGDEQFF. The CDR3 bases are TGTGCCAGTAGATTGGGGGGAACTGGGGATGAGCAGTTCTTC.

The chain recombines TRBV30 with TRBJ2-5, with TRBD2 matching over 7 bases. After removal of 5 bases from V and 5 bases from J, the junction contained 11 bases not matched to a gene. The germline gives CDR1 GTSNPN, CDR2 SVGIG (reference sequence). This CDR3 contains 14 residues. CDR3 sequence reads: CAWGPGGSSETQYF. DNA for the CDR3: TGTGCCTGGGGCCCTGGCGGGAGCAGCGAGACCCAGTACTTC.

The chain links TRBV18 to TRBJ2-7, with D possibly being TRBD1 (6 bases). Trimming removed 6 bases from V and 3 bases from J, with 9 bases in between. The CDR3 loop spans 12 amino acids. The germline V gene has CDR1 KGHSH and CDR2 LQKENI. Here the CDR3 reads CASSQDSYEQYF. CDR3 sequence (DNA): TGTGCCAGCTCTCAGGACAGCTACGAGCAGTACTTC.

As to this clone: Other DNA sequences in the same sample also yield this CDR3. CDR3 in amino acids: CASSLDRTNTGELFF. The CDR3 coding sequence is TGCGCCAGCAGCTTAGACAGGACGAACACCGGGGAGCTGTTTTTT. V and J are TRBV5-1 and TRBJ2-2; D perhaps matches TRBD1 (6 bases). The CDR3 is 15 residues long. Trimming cost V 2 bases and J 0 bases, with 8 bases left between them. Germline V gene data show CDR1 as SGHRS and CDR2 as YFSETQ. The full variable domain, completed using reference TRBV5-1 and TRBJ2-2, is KAGVTQTPRYLIKTRGQQVTLSCSPISGHRSVSWYQQTPGQGLQFLFEYFSETQRNKGNFPGRFSGRQFSNSRSEMNVSTLELGDSALYLCASSLDRTNTGELFFGEGSRLTVL.

J is TRBJ2-1 and V is TRBV6-1; TRBD2 matches at 12 bases. J lost 7 bases, V lost 5 bases, and 6 bases had no gene match. Germline CDR1 is MNHNS and CDR2 is SASEGT. The length of the CDR3 is 15 residues. The CDR3 bases are TGTGCCAGCAGTCGACTAGCGGGAGAAGGAAATGAGCAGTTCTTC. Its protein is CASSRLAGEGNEQFF.

The chain couples TRBV28 to TRBJ2-5, with 13 bases matching TRBD2. Germline-derived CDR1 and CDR2 are MDHEN and SYDVKM. V was pared by 7 bases and J by 3 bases, with 5 bases of the junction left unmatched. This CDR3 comprises 15 residues. CDR3 protein: CASIPGLAGKETQYF. The CDR3 DNA follows: TGTGCCAGCATCCCGGGACTAGCGGGGAAAGAGACCCAGTACTTC.

As concerns this clone: A read error is the likely source, as a far larger clone sits one nucleotide away. The chain recombines TRBV7-2 with TRBJ1-5; perhaps TRBD1 as D (6 bases). Trimming removed 4 bases at V and 3 bases at J, with 10 bases between. CDR1 is SGHTA, CDR2 FQGNSA, per germline. The length of the CDR3 is 14 residues. The CDR3, as DNA: TGTGCCAGCAGCTCCCGGGACAACAATCAGCCCCAGCATTTT. Encoded protein: CASSSRDNNQPQHF.

In DNA, the CDR3 is TGTGCCTGGAGTCGGGGTAGCGGGGACCAAGAGACCCAGTACTTC. Residues: CAWSRGSGDQETQYF. The V and J genes are TRBV30 and TRBJ2-5; 8 nucleotides line up with TRBD2. V lost 2 bases to trimming and J lost 0 bases; unmatched junction nucleotides: 5. This CDR3 spans 15 amino acids. Looked up from germline, CDR1 is GTSNPN and CDR2 is SVGIG (reference sequence).

This clone has only a few counts. The chain is built from TRBV18 and TRBJ2-2, with D perhaps matching TRBD2 (6 bases). The germline V gene encodes CDR1 KGHSH and CDR2 LQKENI. The CDR3 length is 13 residues. V dropped 7 bases and J dropped 1 base, with 7 bases sitting between them. CDR3 loop: CASFSGNTGELFF. The CDR3 region has the DNA TGTGCCAGCTTTAGCGGGAACACCGGGGAGCTGTTTTTT.

The sample holds a few counts of this clone. Other DNA sequences of this sample code for an identical CDR3. The chain has TRBV5-1 and TRBJ2-5, with unresolved D. V was clipped by 0 bases and J by 1 base, with 1 base between them. This CDR3 has 12 amino acids. Germline V lookup: CDR1 SGHRS, CDR2 YFSETQ. CDR3 residues: CASSLAQETQYF. CDR3 DNA sequence: TGCGCCAGCAGCTTGGCCCAAGAGACCCAGTACTTC.